This T cell receptor beta chain derives from a study of identifying expanded T cells in peripheral blood. The study, taken as a whole, reports: Two-week clone count variance significantly increased as total template count grew. Over two and four weeks, about 16 and 19 clones changed, versus around 1.3 between replicates.

The data were produced by immunoSEQ multiplex PCR, yet TCRdb's version contains in-frame clones alone and is incomplete. The table has around 120,000 clones, roughly 80% seen once. This clone has more than one count but fewer than ten. Its antigen is unidentified. The germline CDR1 and CDR2 sequences are SGHRS and YFSETQ. This CDR3 is 15 amino acids long. The germline V and J ends were trimmed by 0 bases and 5 bases, with 11 bases remaining between them. Healthy donors had no documented immune events, such as infections, while sampled. Sample: blood. The TCR was taken from a person aged 18-70 years in good health. The chain carries TRBV5-1 and TRBJ2-2, with D possibly matching TRBD1 (5 bases). This chain's CDR3 is CASSLARASTGELFF. The CDR3 bases are TGCGCCAGCAGCTTGGCCAGGGCGAGTACCGGGGAGCTGTTTTTT.